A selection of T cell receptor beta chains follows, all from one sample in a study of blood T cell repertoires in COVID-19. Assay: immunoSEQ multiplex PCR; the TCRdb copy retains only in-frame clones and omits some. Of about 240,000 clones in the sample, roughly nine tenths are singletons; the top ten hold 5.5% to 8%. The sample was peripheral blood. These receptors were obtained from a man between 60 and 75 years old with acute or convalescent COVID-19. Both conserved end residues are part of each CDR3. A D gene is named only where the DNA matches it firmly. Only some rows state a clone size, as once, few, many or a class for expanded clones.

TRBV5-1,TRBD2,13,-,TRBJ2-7,CASKLAGDYEQYF,TGCGCCAGCAAACTAGCGGGCGACTACGAGCAGTACTTC
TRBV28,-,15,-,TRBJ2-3,CASIRLRSRGDTQYF,TGTGCCAGCATTCGTTTAAGGTCCCGCGGAGATACGCAGTATTTT
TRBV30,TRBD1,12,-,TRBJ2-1,CGWGQGGNEQFF,TGCGGCTGGGGACAGGGTGGTAATGAGCAGTTCTTC
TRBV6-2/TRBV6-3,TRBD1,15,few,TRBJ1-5,CASSYHRGLDQPQHF,TGTGCCAGCAGTTACCACAGGGGGCTGGATCAGCCCCAGCATTTT
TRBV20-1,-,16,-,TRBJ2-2,CSASSLTPPNTGELFF,TGCAGTGCTAGTTCTTTGACACCGCCCAACACCGGGGAGCTGTTTTTT
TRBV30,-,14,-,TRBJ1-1,CAWSVGRGNTEAFF,TGTGCCTGGAGTGTAGGTAGGGGGAACACTGAAGCTTTCTTT
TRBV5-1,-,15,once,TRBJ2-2,CASSQSTGEAGELFF,TGCGCCAGCAGCCAATCAACAGGTGAAGCCGGGGAGCTGTTTTTT
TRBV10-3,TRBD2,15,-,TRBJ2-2,CAISWTSGGTGELFF,TGTGCCATCAGTTGGACTAGCGGTGGCACCGGGGAGCTGTTTTTT
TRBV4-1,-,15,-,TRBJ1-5,CASSQADSLNQPQHF,TGCGCCAGCAGCCAAGCCGACAGCCTCAATCAGCCCCAGCATTTT
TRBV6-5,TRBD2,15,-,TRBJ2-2,CASSKLAGGTGELFF,TGTGCCAGCAGTAAACTAGCGGGAGGAACCGGGGAGCTGTTTTTT
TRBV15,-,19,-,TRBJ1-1,CATSRDLPTGSLGNTEAFF,TGTGCCACCAGCAGAGATCTCCCGACAGGCTCCCTGGGGAACACTGAAGCTTTCTTT
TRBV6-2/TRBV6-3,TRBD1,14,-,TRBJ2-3,CASRPTGVSDTQYF,TGTGCCAGCAGGCCTACAGGGGTGTCAGATACGCAGTATTTT
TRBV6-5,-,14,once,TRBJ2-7,CASLDRPGPYEQYF,TGTGCCAGTCTCGACAGGCCGGGACCCTACGAGCAGTACTTC
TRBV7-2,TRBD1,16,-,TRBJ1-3,CASSPDRVLSGNTIYF,TGTGCCAGCAGCCCAGACAGGGTCCTCTCTGGAAACACCATATATTTT
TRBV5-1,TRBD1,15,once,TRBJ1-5,CASSIGQGGNQPQHF,TGCGCCAGCAGCATAGGACAGGGCGGCAATCAGCCCCAGCATTTT
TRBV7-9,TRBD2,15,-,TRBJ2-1,CASSLAGTIGDEQFF,TGTGCCAGCAGCTTAGCCGGGACTATTGGGGATGAGCAGTTCTTC
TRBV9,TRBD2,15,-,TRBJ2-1,CASSVLGEGHNEQFF,TGTGCCAGCAGCGTATTGGGGGAGGGCCACAATGAGCAGTTCTTC
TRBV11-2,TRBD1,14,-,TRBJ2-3,CASSQQGNTDTQYF,TGTGCCAGCAGCCAACAGGGGAACACAGATACGCAGTATTTT
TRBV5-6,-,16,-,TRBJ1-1,CASSLEGRQGMTEAFF,TGTGCCAGCAGCTTGGAGGGGCGGCAGGGGATGACGGAAGCTTTCTTT
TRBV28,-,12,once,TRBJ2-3,CASSNALATQYF,TGTGCCAGCAGTAACGCCTTAGCCACGCAGTATTTT
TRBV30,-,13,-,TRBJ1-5,CAFTREGNQPQHF,TGTGCCTTCACCCGGGAGGGCAATCAGCCCCAGCATTTT
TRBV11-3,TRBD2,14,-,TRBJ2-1,CASNLGLAVDEQFF,TGTGCCAGCAACCTGGGACTAGCCGTCGATGAGCAGTTCTTC
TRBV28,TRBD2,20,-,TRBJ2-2,CASTPPPPGLAGVQSGELFF,TGTGCCAGCACTCCACCTCCCCCCGGACTAGCGGGAGTTCAGAGCGGGGAGCTGTTTTTT
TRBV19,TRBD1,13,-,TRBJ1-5,CASGGTGNQPQHF,TGTGCCAGTGGCGGGACAGGCAATCAGCCCCAGCATTTT
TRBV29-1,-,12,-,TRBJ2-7,CSVEVGDYEQYF,TGCAGCGTTGAAGTAGGGGACTACGAGCAGTACTTC
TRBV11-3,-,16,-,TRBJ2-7,CASSSRVGSNFDEQYF,TGTGCCAGCAGCTCCCGAGTCGGGAGTAATTTCGACGAGCAGTACTTC
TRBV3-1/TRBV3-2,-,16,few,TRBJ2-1,CASSQDRQGNSNEQFF,TGTGCCAGCAGCCAAGATCGGCAGGGCAACTCCAATGAGCAGTTCTTC
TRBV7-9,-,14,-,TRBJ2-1,CASSLGRSRNEQFF,TGTGCCAGCAGCTTAGGACGCAGCAGGAATGAGCAGTTCTTC
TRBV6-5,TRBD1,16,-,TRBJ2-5,CASSYSYPGQGETQYF,TGTGCCAGCAGTTACTCATACCCGGGACAGGGGGAGACCCAGTACTTC
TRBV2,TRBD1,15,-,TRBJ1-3,CASTPGQGIGNTIYF,TGTGCCAGTACTCCGGGACAGGGAATTGGAAACACCATATATTTT
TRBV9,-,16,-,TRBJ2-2,CASSESVQGMGGELFF,TGTGCCAGCAGCGAATCCGTTCAGGGGATGGGCGGGGAGCTGTTTTTT
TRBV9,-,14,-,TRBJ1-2,CASSVRGAGYGYTF,TGTGCCAGCAGCGTCCGGGGGGCGGGATATGGCTACACCTTC
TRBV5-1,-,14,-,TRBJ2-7,CASSGERQAHEQYF,TGCGCCAGCAGCGGGGAGAGGCAAGCCCACGAGCAGTACTTC
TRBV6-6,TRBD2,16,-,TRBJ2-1,CASSFKLAGGSNEQFF,TGTGCCAGCAGTTTTAAGCTAGCGGGAGGATCTAATGAGCAGTTCTTC
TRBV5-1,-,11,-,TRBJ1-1,CASSRGLEAFF,TGCGCCAGCAGCAGGGGGTTAGAAGCTTTCTTT
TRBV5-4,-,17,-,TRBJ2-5,CASSRASSEKYQETQYF,TGTGCCAGCAGCCGGGCCTCTAGCGAAAAGTACCAAGAGACCCAGTACTTC
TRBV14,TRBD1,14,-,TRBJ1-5,CASSLGTDNQPQHF,TGTGCCAGCAGCCTAGGGACAGACAATCAGCCCCAGCATTTT
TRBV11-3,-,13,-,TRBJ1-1,CAAGRGGLTEAFF,TGTGCCGCCGGGAGAGGCGGGTTGACTGAAGCTTTCTTT
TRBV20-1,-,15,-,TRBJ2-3,CSASPPLASTDTQYF,TGCAGTGCTAGTCCTCCGCTGGCAAGCACAGATACGCAGTATTTT
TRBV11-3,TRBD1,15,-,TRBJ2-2,CASSLTGADTGELFF,TGTGCCAGCAGCTTAACAGGGGCGGACACCGGGGAGCTGTTTTTT
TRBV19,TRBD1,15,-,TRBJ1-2,CASSSGQGALKGYTF,TGTGCCAGTAGTTCGGGACAGGGGGCTCTTAAGGGCTACACCTTC
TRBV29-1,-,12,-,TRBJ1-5,CSVSGRNQPQHF,TGCAGCGTGAGTGGGCGCAATCAGCCCCAGCATTTT